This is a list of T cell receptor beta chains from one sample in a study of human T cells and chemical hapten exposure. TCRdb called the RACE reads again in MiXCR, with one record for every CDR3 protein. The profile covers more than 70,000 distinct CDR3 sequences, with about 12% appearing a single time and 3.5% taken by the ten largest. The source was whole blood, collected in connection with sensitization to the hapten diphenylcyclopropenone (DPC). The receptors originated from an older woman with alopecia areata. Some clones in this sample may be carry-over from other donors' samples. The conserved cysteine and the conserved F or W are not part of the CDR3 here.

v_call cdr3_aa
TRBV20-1 SARGQSYEQY
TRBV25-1 ASMGLWGGVPPYYGYT
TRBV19 ASSQGAGQPQH
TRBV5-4 ASSLAGGGYGEQF
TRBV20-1 SSLGGGPSQQY
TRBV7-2 ASSLAGVTDTQY
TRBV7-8 ASSLRSQTTGELF
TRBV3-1 ASIQENRGYT
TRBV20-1 SARSSGTAGDQPQH
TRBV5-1 ASSFTSGRTGELF
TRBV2 ASSDRGHEQY
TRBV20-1 SARDLRSGGAYEQY
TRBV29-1 SVDPGGNTEAF
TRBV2 ASSYGQGVDGYT
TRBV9 ASSLTPGTAAGEQY
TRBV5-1 ASSSDPGGTQETQY
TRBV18 ASSPSPPTGQETQY
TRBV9 ASSFVMGDEQY
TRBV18 ASSLVRVEGTEAF
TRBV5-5 ASSFYRRQSTMNTEAF
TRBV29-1 SVDRSGETQY
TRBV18 ASSPLPQGPSYNEQF
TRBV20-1 SAPGQGQGVGTEAF